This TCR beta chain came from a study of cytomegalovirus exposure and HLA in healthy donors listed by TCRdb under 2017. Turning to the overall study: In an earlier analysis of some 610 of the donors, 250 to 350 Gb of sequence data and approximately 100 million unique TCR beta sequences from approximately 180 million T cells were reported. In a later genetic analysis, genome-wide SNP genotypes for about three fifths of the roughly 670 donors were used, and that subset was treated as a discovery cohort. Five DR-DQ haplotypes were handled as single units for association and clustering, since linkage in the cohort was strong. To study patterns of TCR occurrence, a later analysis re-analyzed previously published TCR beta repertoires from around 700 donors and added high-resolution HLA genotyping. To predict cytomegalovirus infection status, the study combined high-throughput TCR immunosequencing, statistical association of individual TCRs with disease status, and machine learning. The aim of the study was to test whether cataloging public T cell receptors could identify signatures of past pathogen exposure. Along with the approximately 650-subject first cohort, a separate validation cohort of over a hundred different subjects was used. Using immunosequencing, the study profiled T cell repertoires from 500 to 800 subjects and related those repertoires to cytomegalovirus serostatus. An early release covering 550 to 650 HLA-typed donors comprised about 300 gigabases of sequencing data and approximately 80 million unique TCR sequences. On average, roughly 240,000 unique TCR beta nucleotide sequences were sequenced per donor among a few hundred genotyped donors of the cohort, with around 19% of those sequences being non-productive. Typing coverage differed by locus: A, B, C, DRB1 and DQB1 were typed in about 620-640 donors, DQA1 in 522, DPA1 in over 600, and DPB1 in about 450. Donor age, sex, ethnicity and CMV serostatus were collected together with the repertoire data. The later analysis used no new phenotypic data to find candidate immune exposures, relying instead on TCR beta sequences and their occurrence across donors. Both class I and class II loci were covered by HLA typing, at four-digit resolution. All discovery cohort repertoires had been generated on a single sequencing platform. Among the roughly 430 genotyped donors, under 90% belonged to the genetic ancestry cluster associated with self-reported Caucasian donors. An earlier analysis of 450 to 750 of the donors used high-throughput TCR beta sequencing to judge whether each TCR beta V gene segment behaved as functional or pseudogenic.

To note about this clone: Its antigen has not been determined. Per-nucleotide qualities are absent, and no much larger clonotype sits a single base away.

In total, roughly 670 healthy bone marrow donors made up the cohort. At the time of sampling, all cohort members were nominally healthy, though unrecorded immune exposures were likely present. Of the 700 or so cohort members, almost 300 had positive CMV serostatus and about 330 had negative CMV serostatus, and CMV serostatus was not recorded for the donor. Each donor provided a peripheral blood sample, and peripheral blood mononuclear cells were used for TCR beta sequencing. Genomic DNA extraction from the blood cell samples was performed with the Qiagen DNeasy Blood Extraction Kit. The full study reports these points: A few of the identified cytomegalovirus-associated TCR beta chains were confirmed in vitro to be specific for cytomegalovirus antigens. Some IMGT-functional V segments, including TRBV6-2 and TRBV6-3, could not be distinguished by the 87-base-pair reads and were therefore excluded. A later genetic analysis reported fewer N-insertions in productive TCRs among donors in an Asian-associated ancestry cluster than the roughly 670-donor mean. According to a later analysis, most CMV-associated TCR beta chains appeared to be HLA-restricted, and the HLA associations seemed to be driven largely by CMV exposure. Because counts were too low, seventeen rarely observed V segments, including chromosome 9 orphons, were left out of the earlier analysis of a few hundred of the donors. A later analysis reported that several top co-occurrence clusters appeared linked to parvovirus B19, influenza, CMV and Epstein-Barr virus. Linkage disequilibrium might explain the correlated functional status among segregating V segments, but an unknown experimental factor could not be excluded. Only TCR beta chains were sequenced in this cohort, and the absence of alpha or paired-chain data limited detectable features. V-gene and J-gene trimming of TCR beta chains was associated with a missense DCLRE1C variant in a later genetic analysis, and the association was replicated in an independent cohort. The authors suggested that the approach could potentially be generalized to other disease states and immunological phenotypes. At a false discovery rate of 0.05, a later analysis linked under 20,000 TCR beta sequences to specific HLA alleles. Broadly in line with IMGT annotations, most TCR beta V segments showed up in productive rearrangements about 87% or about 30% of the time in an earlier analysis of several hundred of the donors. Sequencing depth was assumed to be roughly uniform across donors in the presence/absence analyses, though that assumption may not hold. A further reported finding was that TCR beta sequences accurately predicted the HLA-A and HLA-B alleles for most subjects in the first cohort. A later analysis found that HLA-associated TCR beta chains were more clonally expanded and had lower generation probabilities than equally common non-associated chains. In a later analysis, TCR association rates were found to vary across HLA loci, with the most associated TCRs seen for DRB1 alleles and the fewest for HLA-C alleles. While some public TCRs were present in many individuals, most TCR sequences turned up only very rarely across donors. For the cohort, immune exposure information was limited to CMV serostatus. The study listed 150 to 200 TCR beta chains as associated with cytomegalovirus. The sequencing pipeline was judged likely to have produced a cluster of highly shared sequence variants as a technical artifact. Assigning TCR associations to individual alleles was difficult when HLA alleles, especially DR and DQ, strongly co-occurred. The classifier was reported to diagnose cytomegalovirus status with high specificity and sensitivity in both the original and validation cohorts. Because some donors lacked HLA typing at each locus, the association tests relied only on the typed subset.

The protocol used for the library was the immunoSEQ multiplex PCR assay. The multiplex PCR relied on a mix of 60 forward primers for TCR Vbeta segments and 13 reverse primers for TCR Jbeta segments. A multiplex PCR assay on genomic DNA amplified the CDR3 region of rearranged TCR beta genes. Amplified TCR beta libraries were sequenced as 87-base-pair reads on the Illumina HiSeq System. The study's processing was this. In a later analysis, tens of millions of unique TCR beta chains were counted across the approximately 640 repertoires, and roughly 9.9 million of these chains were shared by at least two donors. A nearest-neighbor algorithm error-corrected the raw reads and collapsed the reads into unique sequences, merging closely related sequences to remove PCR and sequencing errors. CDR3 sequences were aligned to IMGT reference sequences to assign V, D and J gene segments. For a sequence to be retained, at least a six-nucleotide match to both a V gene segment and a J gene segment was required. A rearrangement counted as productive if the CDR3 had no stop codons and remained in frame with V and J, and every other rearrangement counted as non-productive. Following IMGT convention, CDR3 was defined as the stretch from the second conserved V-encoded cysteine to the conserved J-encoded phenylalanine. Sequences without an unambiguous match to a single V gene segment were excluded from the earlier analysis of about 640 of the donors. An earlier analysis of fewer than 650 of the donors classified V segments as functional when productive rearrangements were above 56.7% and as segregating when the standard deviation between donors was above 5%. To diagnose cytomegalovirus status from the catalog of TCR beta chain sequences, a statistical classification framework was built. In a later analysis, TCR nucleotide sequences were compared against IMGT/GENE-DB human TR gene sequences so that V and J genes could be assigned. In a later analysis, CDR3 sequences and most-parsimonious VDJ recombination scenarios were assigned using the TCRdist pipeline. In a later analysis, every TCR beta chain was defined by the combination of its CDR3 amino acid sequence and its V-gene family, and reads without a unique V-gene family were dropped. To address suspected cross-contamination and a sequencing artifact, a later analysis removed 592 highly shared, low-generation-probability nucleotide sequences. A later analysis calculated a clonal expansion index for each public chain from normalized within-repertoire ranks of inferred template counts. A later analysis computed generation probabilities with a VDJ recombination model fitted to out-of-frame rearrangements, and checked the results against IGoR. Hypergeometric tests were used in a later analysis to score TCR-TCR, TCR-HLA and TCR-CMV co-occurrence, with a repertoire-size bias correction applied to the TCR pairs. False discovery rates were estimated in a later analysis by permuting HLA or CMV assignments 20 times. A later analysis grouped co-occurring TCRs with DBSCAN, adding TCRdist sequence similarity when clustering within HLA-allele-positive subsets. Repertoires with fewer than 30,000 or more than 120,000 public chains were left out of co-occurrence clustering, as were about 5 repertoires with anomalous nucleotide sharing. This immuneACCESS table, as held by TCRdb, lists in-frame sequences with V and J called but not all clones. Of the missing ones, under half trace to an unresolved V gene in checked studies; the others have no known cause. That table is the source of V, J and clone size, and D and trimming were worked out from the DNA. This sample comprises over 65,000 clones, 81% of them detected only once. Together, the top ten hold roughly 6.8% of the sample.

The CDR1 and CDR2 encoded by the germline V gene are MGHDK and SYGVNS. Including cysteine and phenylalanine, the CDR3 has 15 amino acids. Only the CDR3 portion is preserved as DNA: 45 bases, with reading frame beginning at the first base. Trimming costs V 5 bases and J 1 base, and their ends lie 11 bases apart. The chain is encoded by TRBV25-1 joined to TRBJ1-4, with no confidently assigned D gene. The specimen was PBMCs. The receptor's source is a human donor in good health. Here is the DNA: TGTGCCAGCAGTCTAGGCTTTTTAACTAATGAAAAACTGTTTTTT. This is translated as CASSLGFLTNEKLFF.